This TCR beta chain was sequenced during a study of blood T cells in healthy people across ages. Each sample used at least 6 million PBMCs. Comments on this clonotype: Antigen unknown. At one boundary the junction diverges from the germline segment, which might be a read error.

In germline, CDR1 is DFQATT, CDR2 SNEGSKA (reference sequence). The CDR3 length is 16 residues. Study-level points and caveats: Significant beta diversity loss was already apparent by age roughly 38, declining roughly linearly. Unsorted PBMC material precluded a definitive naive versus antigen-experienced comparison.

The use of a sample-barcoded 5' primer and a J-beta primer mix characterized a second PCR of roughly 7 to 12 cycles. TCRdb passed the 5' RACE reads through MiXCR, listing each CDR3 protein once. The table lists roughly 700,000 distinct CDR3 sequences, about half of them singletons. The receptor was derived from a woman aged 55-70 years in good health. Source material: blood. The chain links TRBV20-1 to TRBJ2-1, with D possibly being TRBD2 (5 bases). CDR3 DNA sequence: TGCAGTGCTAGGGAACTAGTCGCTACCTCCTACAATAAGCAGTTCTTC. Encoded protein: CSARELVATSYNKQFF.